The clone carrying this T cell receptor (beta chain) was counted at least ten times. Its antigen remains unidentified. These data originate in a study of T cells after yellow fever vaccination. Template-switching 5'RACE yielded the TCR cDNA; a universal primer site and UMIs were added in the process. TCRdb independently ran MiXCR on the 5' RACE reads; one entry per CDR3 protein. The data contain more than 55,000 distinct CDR3 sequences, 6.5% to 9% of them seen just once; the ten biggest clones take up 30% to 45%. Points from the study as a whole: Overlap between CD4 and CD8 compartments was detected for a small share of clonotypes.

The receptor comes from a man aged 25-45 years who received the YFV17D yellow fever vaccine. Sequencing used CD8+ T cells sorted from PBMCs, obtained 15 days after the yellow fever booster vaccination.

The chain's CDR3 is CSARGEYEQYF. CDR3 in DNA: TGCAGTGCTAGGGGGGAGTACGAGCAGTACTTC. The chain couples TRBV20-1 to TRBJ2-7, with D perhaps matching TRBD1 or TRBD2 (5 bases each). Germline V CDR1 and CDR2: DFQATT, SNEGSKA (reference sequence). The V end was cut by 3 bases, the J end by 4 bases, with 7 bases between. The CDR3 extends over 11 amino acids.